This T cell receptor beta chain was recorded in a study of T cell repertoires in cytomegalovirus infection. Looking at the study overall: Based on public TCR beta signatures, there were indications of CMV infection and of a matching HLA type.

Study-level findings and limits: Identification of carriers of CMV plus the relevant HLA was achieved through cumulative public TCR beta family frequency. The study found HLA-C-restricted CMV-specific TCR beta clonotypes dominating the ex vivo response.

The CDR3 is 16 residues long. V was pared by 0 bases and J by 6 bases, with 18 bases between. Looked up from germline, CDR1 is SGHDN and CDR2 is FVKESK. TCRdb ran MiXCR on the reads and lists one entry per CDR3 protein. The sample includes 450,000 to 650,000 distinct CDR3 sequences, about 26% of them seen just once. This clonotype was seen a few times. As yet, its antigen is unknown. The rearrangement links TRBV14 to TRBJ2-7, with D perhaps matching TRBD2 (5 bases). This TCR came from a human donor in good health (CMV status not recorded). Some clones in this sample may be carry-over from other donors' samples. The sample was PBMCs. The CDR3 is CASSQEVGALFFEQYF. The CDR3 nucleotides read TGTGCCAGCAGCCAAGAGGTGGGAGCGCTCTTTTTCGAGCAGTACTTC.